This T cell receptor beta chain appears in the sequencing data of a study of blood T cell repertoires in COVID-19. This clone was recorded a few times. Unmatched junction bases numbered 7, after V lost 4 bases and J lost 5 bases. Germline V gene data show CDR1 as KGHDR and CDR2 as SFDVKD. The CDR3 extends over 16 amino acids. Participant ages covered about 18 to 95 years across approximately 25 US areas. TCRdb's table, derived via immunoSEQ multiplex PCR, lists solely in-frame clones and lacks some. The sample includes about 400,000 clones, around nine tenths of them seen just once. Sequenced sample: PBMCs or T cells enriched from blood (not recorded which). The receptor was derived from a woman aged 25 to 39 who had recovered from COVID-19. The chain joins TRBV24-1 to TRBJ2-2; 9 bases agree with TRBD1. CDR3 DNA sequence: TGTGCCACCAGTGACGCGGGACAGGGAAGAACCGGGGAGCTGTTTTTT. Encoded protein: CATSDAGQGRTGELFF.